Shown below are 28 T cell receptor beta chains from a single sample sequenced in a study of T cells in Graves' hyperthyroidism and ophthalmopathy. RNA transcripts provided the source from which TCR beta CDR3 regions were amplified. A set of HTBI primers served as the primers for a first-round RT-PCR of the TCR CDR3. In TCRdb, the multiplex PCR reads were re-called with MiXCR into one record per CDR3 protein. The sample holds hundreds of thousands of distinct CDR3 sequences, under 15% seen once. The sample consisted of blood. Source of these receptors: a woman aged 18-29 years with Graves' hyperthyroidism.

This clonotype was picked up a small number of times. The chain links TRBV6-1 to TRBJ1-4, with TRBD1 matching over 12 bases. CDR3 length: 17 residues. Trimming at V came to 1 base and at J to 3 bases, leaving 3 bases not matched to a gene. Looked up from germline, CDR1 is MNHNS and CDR2 is SASEGT. CDR3 region: CASSEGGQGAANEKLFF. The CDR3 bases are TGTGCCAGCAGTGAAGGGGGACAGGGGGCGGCTAATGAAAAACTGTTTTTT.

V and J are TRBV20-1 and TRBJ2-2; D perhaps matches TRBD1 (6 bases). V was pared by 3 bases and J by 7 bases, with 18 bases between. The CDR3 sequence is 15 residues long. Germline CDR1 is DFQATT and CDR2 is SNEGSKA (reference sequence). As DNA, the CDR3 is TGCAGTGCTAGTTCAGGGGACCCCGGTGGCGGGGAGCTGTTTTTT. It specifies CSASSGDPGGGELFF.

This clonotype was counted at least ten times. The chain couples TRBV7-6 to TRBJ2-1, with D unresolved. The V gene lost 5 bases and the J gene lost 12 bases, with 14 bases spanning the gap. The CDR3 has 12 amino acids. The germline V gene encodes CDR1 SGHVS and CDR2 FNYEAQ. The CDR3 loop is CASSPVAAVQFF. CDR3 DNA: TGTGCCAGCAGCCCGGTGGCGGCTGTGCAGTTCTTC.

This clonotype was found many times. This chain connects TRBV7-8 to TRBJ2-7, with 8 bases fitting TRBD1. This CDR3 spans 13 amino acids. V lost 5 bases to trimming and J lost 3 bases; unmatched junction nucleotides: 3. Germline CDR1 and CDR2: SGHVS and FQNEAQ. The CDR3 reads CASSRDRGYEQYF. Written as DNA, the CDR3 is TGTGCCAGCAGCCGCGACAGGGGCTACGAGCAGTACTTC.

This clonotype occurred many times. The V gene is TRBV3-1, the J gene TRBJ1-2, with 9 bases that match TRBD1. Germline lookup yields CDR1 LGHDT and CDR2 YNNKEL (reference sequence). J was trimmed by 14 bases and V by 1 base; bases with no gene match: 11. The CDR3 consists of 14 residues. The CDR3 spells CASSQGGQGNFCTF. The CDR3 nucleotides read TGTGCCAGCAGCCAAGGAGGACAGGGGAATTTTTGTACCTTC.

There are many counts of this clonotype. This sequence joins TRBV27 and TRBJ2-3; D may be TRBD2 (6 bases). This CDR3 region has 14 residues. Trimming pared 2 bases from V and 6 bases from J, leaving 12 bases between. From germline, CDR1 is MNHEY and CDR2 SMNVEV (reference sequence). CDR3 DNA: TGTGCCAGCAGTTTAGGGCGGGGTTGGGATACGCAGTATTTT. Translating it yields CASSLGRGWDTQYF.

This clonotype appeared many times. This rearrangement joins TRBV28 to TRBJ1-1, with D perhaps TRBD1 (5 bases). Per germline, CDR1 MDHEN and CDR2 SYDVKM. The CDR3 loop spans 11 amino acids. Trimming removed 7 bases at V and 6 bases at J, with 9 bases between. CDR3 nucleotides: TGTGCCAGCAAGGGGTTAGCTGAAGCTTTCTTT. Amino acids: CASKGLAEAFF.

In its sample, this clonotype was seen many times. The J gene is TRBJ2-1, the V gene TRBV27, with a tentative D call TRBD1 (6 bases). This CDR3 is 13 amino acids long. Trimming stripped 9 bases from V and 7 bases from J, with 16 bases between. CDR1 and CDR2 from the germline V gene are MNHEY and SMNVEV (reference sequence). The CDR3 sequence is CASHETGRNEQFF. CDR3 nucleotides: TGTGCCAGTCATGAAACAGGGCGGAATGAGCAGTTCTTC.

Worth noting for this clonotype: A single base separates this from a much larger clone, so it may be a read error. V gene TRBV29-1 combines with J gene TRBJ1-2; 10 positions match TRBD1. The CDR3 is 15 amino acids. Germline loops: CDR1 SQVTM, CDR2 ANQGSEA. With 4 bases clipped from V and 3 bases from J, the junction kept 8 bases outside the gene matches. In DNA form, the CDR3 reads TGCAGCGTTGGAGCCCTGACAGGGGGCGACTATGGCTACACCTTC. Translated: CSVGALTGGDYGYTF.

There are many counts of this clonotype. The chain carries TRBV12-3 or TRBV12-4 and TRBJ2-7; D ambiguous. V lost 6 bases, J lost 2 bases, and 8 bases lay in between. This CDR3 is 12 amino acids long. The CDR3 region is CASSSGTYEQYF. CDR3 coding DNA: TGTGCCAGCAGCTCAGGAACCTACGAGCAGTACTTC.

This clonotype was counted at least ten times. This rearrangement joins TRBV28 to TRBJ2-5; 7 bases align to TRBD1. CDR1 is MDHEN, CDR2 SYDVKM, per germline. After removal of 4 bases from V and 5 bases from J, the junction contained 7 bases not matched to a gene. The CDR3 is 14 amino acids. The CDR3 loop is CASSSDRVGETQYF. CDR3 nucleotide sequence: TGTGCCAGCAGTTCCGACAGGGTTGGGGAGACCCAGTACTTC.

This clonotype was seen at least ten times. This chain uses TRBV24-1 with TRBJ2-1; 8 bases line up with TRBD2. The V segment lost 11 bases and the J segment 7 bases; nucleotides outside the gene matches: 12. The CDR3 length is 14 residues. Germline CDR1 is KGHDR and CDR2 is SFDVKD. CDR3 residues: CASGRTSPRNEQFF. CDR3 bases: TGTGCCAGCGGGCGGACTAGCCCTAGGAATGAGCAGTTCTTC.

This clonotype was observed many times. The CDR3: CASSLVASSTDTQYF. The CDR3 bases are TGTGCCAGCAGCTTGGTAGCTAGCAGCACAGATACGCAGTATTTT. This rearrangement joins TRBV5-6 to TRBJ2-3; maybe TRBD2 (5 bases). CDR1 is SGHDT, CDR2 YYEEEE, per germline. CDR3 length equals 15 residues. The V end was cut by 0 bases, the J end by 0 bases, with 8 bases between.

The sample holds many counts of this clonotype. The chain couples TRBV20-1 to TRBJ1-4; 7 nucleotides line up with TRBD1. CDR3 length: 14 residues. With 5 bases clipped from V and 4 bases from J, the junction kept 7 bases outside the gene matches. Germline V lookup: CDR1 DFQATT, CDR2 SNEGSKA (reference sequence). For the CDR3, the DNA is TGCAGTGCTCACCCCGGGACAGTTAATGAAAAACTGTTTTTT. Protein product: CSAHPGTVNEKLFF.

This clonotype was counted only a few times. J is TRBJ1-1 and V is TRBV10-3; D remains unclear. The CDR3 loop spans 13 amino acids. Per germline, CDR1 ENHRY and CDR2 SYGVKD. V dropped 6 bases and J dropped 0 bases, with 8 bases sitting between them. The CDR3 here is CAIRGALNTEAFF. The CDR3 DNA reads as TGTGCCATCAGAGGAGCTTTGAACACTGAAGCTTTCTTT.

This clonotype was seen at least ten times. This chain connects TRBV2 to TRBJ1-2; unclear D gene. The CDR3 runs 15 residues. V lost 5 bases and J 4 bases, leaving 17 bases between the germline ends. Germline V gene lookup returns CDR1 SNHLY and CDR2 FYNNEI. CDR3 sequence reads: CASSQTRSPIYGYTF. The CDR3 DNA sequence: TGTGCCAGCAGTCAGACTCGGTCCCCTATCTATGGCTACACCTTC.

The rearrangement joins TRBV20-1 to TRBJ1-1; weak D call: TRBD1 (5 bases). This CDR3 contains 10 residues. Looked up from germline, CDR1 is DFQATT and CDR2 is SNEGSKA (reference sequence). The CDR3 nucleotides are TGCACGTGGGGGGACACTGAAGCTTTCTTT. This translates into CTWGDTEAFF.

This clonotype was seen repeatedly, ten times or more. This rearrangement joins TRBV11-2 to TRBJ2-7; the match to TRBD2 covers 13 bases. Trimming cost V 5 bases and J 4 bases; bases outside gene matches: 8. CDR1 is SGHAT, CDR2 FQNNGV, per germline. CDR3 size: 16 residues. CDR3 sequence (DNA): TGTGCCAGCAGCCCGCAGACTAGCGGGAGGATGTACGAGCAGTACTTC. Translated, it gives CASSPQTSGRMYEQYF.

The J gene is TRBJ1-5, the V gene TRBV19, with a weak D call TRBD1 (5 bases). Trimming shortened V by 5 bases and J by 5 bases, and 13 bases separated the two germline ends. The CDR3 has 14 amino acids. CDR1 LNHDA and CDR2 SQIVND come from the germline V gene (reference sequence). The CDR3, as DNA: TGTGCCAGTAGTCGCCTAGGGGTCGATCAGCCCCAGCATTTT. Translation gives CASSRLGVDQPQHF.

This clonotype was detected ten times or more. The rearrangement links TRBV5-1 to TRBJ2-7; TRBD1 agrees at 8 bases. V dropped 4 bases and J dropped 2; count of bases not matched to a gene: 5. The germline V gene has CDR1 SGHRS and CDR2 YFSETQ. CDR3 length: 14 residues. CDR3 bases: TGCGCCAGCAGCGACGACAGGGGAACCTACGAGCAGTACTTC. Translating it yields CASSDDRGTYEQYF. Looking up the rest from reference TRBV5-1 and TRBJ2-7 gives the full variable domain: KAGVTQTPRYLIKTRGQQVTLSCSPISGHRSVSWYQQTPGQGLQFLFEYFSETQRNKGNFPGRFSGRQFSNSRSEMNVSTLELGDSALYLCASSDDRGTYEQYFGPGTRLTVT.

In its sample, this clonotype was seen many times. The chain recombines TRBV7-9 with TRBJ1-2, with unresolved D. The V gene lost 1 base and the J gene lost 5 bases, with 11 bases spanning the gap. Germline V gene data show CDR1 as SEHNR and CDR2 as FQNEAQ (reference sequence). This CDR3 has 14 residues. The CDR3 bases are TGTGCCAGCAGCTTAGAGATTGAGCCTTATGGCTACACCTTC. Protein sequence: CASSLEIEPYGYTF. The whole variable domain, filled in from reference TRBV7-9 and TRBJ1-2, reads DTGVSQNPRHKITKRGQNVTFRCDPISEHNRLYWYRQTLGQGPEFLTYFQNEAQLEKSRLLSDRFSAERPKGSFSTLEIQRTEQGDSAMYLCASSLEIEPYGYTFGSGTRLTVV.

This clonotype was seen repeatedly, ten times or more. This rearrangement joins TRBV14 to TRBJ2-3; TRBD2 matches 9 bases. Looked up from germline, CDR1 is SGHDN and CDR2 is FVKESK. The V segment lost 8 bases and the J segment 6 bases; nucleotides outside the gene matches: 6. The CDR3 sequence is 13 residues long. The CDR3 here is CASQGLALDTQYF. CDR3 sequence (DNA): TGTGCCAGCCAAGGACTAGCGTTGGATACGCAGTATTTT.

This clonotype was seen a handful of times. This chain connects TRBV19 to TRBJ1-5; D is uncertain. Germline V lookup: CDR1 LNHDA, CDR2 SQIVND (reference sequence). Trimming cost V 3 bases and J 7 bases, with 10 bases left between them. CDR3 length: 13 amino acids. CDR3 bases: TGTGCCAGTAGTATCGCTATCCGACAGCCCCAGCATTTT. It is translated as CASSIAIRQPQHF.

Note on this clonotype: Just one base apart from a much larger clone, this may be a read error. This chain connects TRBV27 to TRBJ2-1, with TRBD1 as a possible D gene (6 bases). Germline V gene lookup returns CDR1 MNHEY and CDR2 SMNVEV (reference sequence). The CDR3 sequence is 12 residues long. The CDR3 DNA reads as TGTGCCGCTTCAGGGGTTGACAATGAGCAGTCCTTC. It is translated as CAASGVDNEQSF.

This clonotype was seen many times. The CDR3 here is CSVARGGGELFF. The CDR3, as DNA: TGCAGCGTTGCTAGGGGAGGCGGGGAGCTGTTTTTT. The chain has TRBV29-1 and TRBJ2-2, with D perhaps matching TRBD2 (6 bases). V lost 4 bases, J lost 7 bases, and 10 bases lay in between. Looked up from germline, CDR1 is SQVTM and CDR2 is ANQGSEA. The CDR3 sequence is 12 residues long.

The chain links TRBV28 to TRBJ1-4; 7 positions agree with TRBD1. The ends lost 8 bases at V and 5 bases at J; junction bases unmatched: 5. Germline V gene lookup returns CDR1 MDHEN and CDR2 SYDVKM. The CDR3 loop spans 13 amino acids. The CDR3 DNA follows: TGTGCCAGCTCAACAGGGGCGAATGAAAAACTGTTTTTT. It encodes CASSTGANEKLFF.

On this clonotype: Possible read error: a much larger clone is one base away. The gene calls are TRBV5-1 and TRBJ2-7; 9 bases agree with TRBD2. Germline loops: CDR1 SGHRS, CDR2 YFSETQ. CDR3 length: 15 residues. CDR3 residues: CASSSAVAGEGEQHF. The CDR3 bases are TGCGCCAGCAGCTCAGCCGTAGCGGGAGAAGGTGAGCAGCACTTC.

This clonotype was recorded a few times. The chain recombines TRBV13 with TRBJ2-7; D may be TRBD2 (5 bases). From germline, CDR1 is PRHDT and CDR2 FYEKMQ (reference sequence). V lost 2 bases and J lost 6, with 17 bases in between. The CDR3 covers 15 residues. CDR3 nucleotide sequence: TGTGCCAGCAGCTTACATAGCGAATTAGGCTCCGAGCAGTACTTC. Its protein is CASSLHSELGSEQYF.